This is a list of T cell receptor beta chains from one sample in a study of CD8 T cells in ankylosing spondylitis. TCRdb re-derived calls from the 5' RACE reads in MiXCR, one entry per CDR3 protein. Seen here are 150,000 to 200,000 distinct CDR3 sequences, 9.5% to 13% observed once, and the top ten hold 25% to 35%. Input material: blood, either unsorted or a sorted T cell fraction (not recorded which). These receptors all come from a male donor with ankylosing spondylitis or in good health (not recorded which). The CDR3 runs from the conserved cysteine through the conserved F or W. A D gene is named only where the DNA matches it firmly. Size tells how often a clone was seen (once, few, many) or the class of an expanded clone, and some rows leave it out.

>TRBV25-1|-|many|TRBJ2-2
TGTGCCAGCAATAGCAGAACGAACACCGGGGAGCTGTTTTTT
CASNSRTNTGELFF
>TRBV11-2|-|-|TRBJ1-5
TGTGCCAGCAGCTTAGTGGGCGGGACCCAGCCCCAGCATTTT
CASSLVGGTQPQHF
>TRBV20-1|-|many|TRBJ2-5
TGCAGTGAGAAGAGACTGGAGACCCAGTACTTC
CSEKRLETQYF
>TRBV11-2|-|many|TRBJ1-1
TGTGCCAGCAGCTTAGGTTCGGGGATGAACACTGAAGCTTTCTTT
CASSLGSGMNTEAFF
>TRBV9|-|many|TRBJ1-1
TGTGCCAGCAGCGTAGAAGGGGGAACTGAAGCTTTCTTT
CASSVEGGTEAFF
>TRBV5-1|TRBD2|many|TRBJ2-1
TGCGCCAGCAGCTCGGGCGGGGGGTACAATGAGCAGTTCTTC
CASSSGGGYNEQFF
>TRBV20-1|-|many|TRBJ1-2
TGCAGTGCTAGGGGGCTTGTTTATGGCTACACCTTC
CSARGLVYGYTF
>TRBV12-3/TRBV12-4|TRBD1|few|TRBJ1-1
TGTGCCAGCAGTATGGACAGGATGAACACTGAAGCTTTCTTT
CASSMDRMNTEAFF
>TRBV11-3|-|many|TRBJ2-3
TGTGCCAGCAGCTTAGGCTCGGGTAGCACAGATACGCAGTATTTT
CASSLGSGSTDTQYF
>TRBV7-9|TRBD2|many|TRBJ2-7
TGTGCCAGCAGCTTTTACCCCTGGACTAGCGGAACCTACGAGCAGTACTTC
CASSFYPWTSGTYEQYF
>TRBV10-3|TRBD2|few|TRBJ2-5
TGTGCCATCAGGGCCCTAGCGGGAGATGAGACCCAGTACTTC
CAIRALAGDETQYF
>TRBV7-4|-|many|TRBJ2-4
TGTGCCAGCAGCTTAGGGCTAGCGAAGACCAAAAACATTCAGTACTTC
CASSLGLAKTKNIQYF
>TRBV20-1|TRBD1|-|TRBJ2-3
TGCAGTGCTAGAGATCGGGACAGAGATACGCAGTATTTT
CSARDRDRDTQYF
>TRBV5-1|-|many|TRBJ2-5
TGCGCCAGCAGCTTGGGGGCCCGATCAGGGTACCAAGAGACCCAGTACTTC
CASSLGARSGYQETQYF
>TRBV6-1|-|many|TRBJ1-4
TGTGCCAGCAGTGACAGTTTATCTAATGAAAAACTGTTTTTT
CASSDSLSNEKLFF
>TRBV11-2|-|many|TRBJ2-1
TGTGCCAGCAGCCCTCAGGGTCCCTCCTACAATGAGCAGTTCTTC
CASSPQGPSYNEQFF
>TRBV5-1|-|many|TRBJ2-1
TGCGCCAGCAGCTTCGGACTCAGGCCGACGTACAATGAGCAGTTCTTC
CASSFGLRPTYNEQFF
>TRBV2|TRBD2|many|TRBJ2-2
TGTGCCAGCAACTTCCCGGGACTAGCGGGAGGGGCCACCGGGGAGCTGTTTTTT
CASNFPGLAGGATGELFF
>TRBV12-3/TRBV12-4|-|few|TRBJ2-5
TGTGCCAGCAGTAACGTCAGGGAAATGGAGACCCAGTACTTC
CASSNVREMETQYF
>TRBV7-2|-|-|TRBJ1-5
TGTGCCAGCAGCTTAGCGGCAGCTAGCAATCAGCCCCAGCATTTT
CASSLAAASNQPQHF
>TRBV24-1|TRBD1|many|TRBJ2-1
TGTGCCACCAGTGTTGGGACAGGGGGAGAGAATGAGCAGTTCTTC
CATSVGTGGENEQFF
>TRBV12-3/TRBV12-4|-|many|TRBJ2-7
TGTGCCAGCAGTTCGAGAACAGGGCAGAGCTCCTACGAGCAGTACTTC
CASSSRTGQSSYEQYF
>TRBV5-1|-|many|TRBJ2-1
TGCGCCAGCAGCACCCAGCCCTCCGGGGATGAGCAGTTCTTC
CASSTQPSGDEQFF
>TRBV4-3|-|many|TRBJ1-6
TGCGCCAGCAGCCAAGATTTGCGGTATAATTCACCCCTCCACTTT
CASSQDLRYNSPLHF
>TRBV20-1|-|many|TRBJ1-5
TGCAGTGCTAGTGATCGGGGGCCATATCAGCCCCAGCATTTT
CSASDRGPYQPQHF
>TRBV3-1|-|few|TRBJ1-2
TGTGCCAGCAGCGCAGCGGGGGCCACTATATATGGCTACACCTTC
CASSAAGATIYGYTF
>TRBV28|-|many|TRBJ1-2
TGTGCCAGCAGTTTTTCGGGAGAAGGCTATGGCTACACCTTC
CASSFSGEGYGYTF
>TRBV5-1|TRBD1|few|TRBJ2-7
TGCGCCAGCAGCTCCGACACAGGGGCCCCCTACGAGCAGTACTTC
CASSSDTGAPYEQYF
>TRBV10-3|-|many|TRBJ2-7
TGTGCCATTTCCGCCGGATGGGGCGACGAGCAGTACTTC
CAISAGWGDEQYF
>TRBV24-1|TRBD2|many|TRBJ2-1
TGTGCCACCAGTCTTAGCGGGAGTTTGGACAATGAGCAGTTCTTC
CATSLSGSLDNEQFF
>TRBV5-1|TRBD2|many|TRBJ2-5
TGCGCCAGCAGCTTATCAGGCGGGAGTGTTCGAGAGACCCAGTACTTC
CASSLSGGSVRETQYF
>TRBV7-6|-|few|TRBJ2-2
TGTGCCAGCAGCTCGACTTCTGGGGGCGGGGAGCTGTTTTTT
CASSSTSGGGELFF
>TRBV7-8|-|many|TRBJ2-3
TGTGCCAGCAGCTTAGAACTAGCAGTCACAGATACGCAGTATTTT
CASSLELAVTDTQYF
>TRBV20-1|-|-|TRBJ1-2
TGCAGTGCTCCTCCCGGGCCACATAGGGACTATGGCTACACCTTC
CSAPPGPHRDYGYTF
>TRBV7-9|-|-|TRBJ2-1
TGTGCCGGCAGCTTAGCAGGCAGGGGAGAAGTTGAGCAGTTCTTC
CAGSLAGRGEVEQFF